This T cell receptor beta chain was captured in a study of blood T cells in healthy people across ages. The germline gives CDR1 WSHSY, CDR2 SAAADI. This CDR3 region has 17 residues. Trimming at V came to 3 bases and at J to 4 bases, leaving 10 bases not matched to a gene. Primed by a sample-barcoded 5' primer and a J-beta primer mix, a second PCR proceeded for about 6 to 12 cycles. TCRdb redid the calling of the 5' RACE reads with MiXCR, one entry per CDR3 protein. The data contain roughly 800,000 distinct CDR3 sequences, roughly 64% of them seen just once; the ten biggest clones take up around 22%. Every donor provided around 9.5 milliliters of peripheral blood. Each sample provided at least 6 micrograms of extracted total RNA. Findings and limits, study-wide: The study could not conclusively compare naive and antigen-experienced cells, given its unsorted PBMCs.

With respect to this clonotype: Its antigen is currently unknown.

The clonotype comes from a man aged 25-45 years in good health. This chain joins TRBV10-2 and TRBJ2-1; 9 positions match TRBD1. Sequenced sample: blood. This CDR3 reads CASSEPRPGQGYNEQFF. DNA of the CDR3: TGCGCCAGCAGTGAACCCAGACCGGGACAGGGATACAATGAGCAGTTCTTC.